A selection of T cell receptor beta chains follows, all from one sample in a study of T-cell memory formation after mild COVID-19. TCRdb used MiXCR to reprocess the 5' RACE reads, holding one entry per CDR3 protein. Here the sample spans approximately 200,000 distinct CDR3 sequences, under 20% being singletons. Sequencing input: PBMCs or a T cell subset sorted from them (not recorded which). All receptors come from an adult woman who had mild COVID-19 (a few samples of this study predate the infection). Cell type and time point are not known. Both conserved end residues are part of each CDR3. The D gene is left open where the match is weak. Clone size appears in some rows only: once, few, many, or a class for an expanded clone.

cdr3_length clone_size d_call j_call v_call cdr3_aa cdr3_nt
17 . . TRBJ2-6 TRBV7-3 CASSPRVGGSGANVLTF TGTGCCAGCAGCCCCAGGGTAGGAGGCTCTGGGGCCAACGTCCTGACTTTC
13 once . TRBJ2-3 TRBV13 CASSLTGWNTQYF TGTGCCAGCAGCTTAACAGGGTGGAATACGCAGTATTTT
14 few TRBD2 TRBJ2-2 TRBV14 CASSRSGSTGELFF TGTGCCAGCAGTCGCAGCGGGAGCACCGGGGAGCTGTTTTTT
15 . TRBD1 TRBJ1-2 TRBV12-3/TRBV12-4 CASRTTGGADYGYTF TGTGCCAGCAGGACTACAGGGGGCGCAGACTATGGCTACACCTTC
16 few TRBD2 TRBJ2-5 TRBV14 CASSHEGLAKQETQYF TGTGCCAGCAGCCACGAGGGACTAGCAAAACAAGAGACCCAGTACTTC
15 . . TRBJ1-2 TRBV14 CASSQDQSYGYGYTF TGTGCCAGCAGCCAAGATCAAAGTTACGGATATGGCTACACCTTC
16 few . TRBJ2-5 TRBV10-3 CAISDTGTPDGETQYF TGTGCCATCAGTGATACCGGGACTCCGGACGGGGAGACCCAGTACTTC
15 . TRBD1 TRBJ1-2 TRBV12-3/TRBV12-4 CASRFHRGQRDGYTF TGTGCCAGCAGGTTTCATCGGGGACAGCGCGATGGCTACACCTTC
17 few TRBD2 TRBJ2-3 TRBV9 CASSVNPGTSGMDTQYF TGTGCCAGCAGCGTTAACCCCGGGACTAGCGGGATGGATACGCAGTATTTT
14 . . TRBJ2-2 TRBV7-7 CASSLSPNTGELFF TGTGCTAGCAGCCTCAGTCCGAACACCGGGGAGCTGTTTTTT
14 few . TRBJ2-7 TRBV7-2 CASSLAPRQYEQYF TGTGCCAGCAGCTTAGCACCGAGACAGTACGAGCAGTACTTC
11 . . TRBJ2-7 TRBV6-6 CASSFGLEQYF TGTGCCAGCAGTTTTGGTCTCGAGCAGTACTTC
16 . . TRBJ2-7 TRBV5-1 CASSFSPRRIRDEQYF TGCGCCAGCAGTTTCAGCCCCAGGCGAATAAGGGACGAGCAGTACTTC
18 many TRBD2 TRBJ2-1 TRBV3-1 CASSPRTSGTPPYNEQFF TGTGCCAGCAGCCCTAGGACTAGCGGGACTCCTCCTTACAATGAGCAGTTCTTC
17 . TRBD2 TRBJ2-1 TRBV7-9 CASSRRSSGSSYNEQFF TGTGCCAGCAGCCGGAGGTCTAGCGGGAGCTCCTACAATGAGCAGTTCTTC
14 few TRBD2 TRBJ2-5 TRBV20-1 CSARGLATQETQYF TGCAGTGCTAGAGGACTAGCGACTCAAGAGACCCAGTACTTC
15 many . TRBJ2-5 TRBV15 CATSRQQGTKETQYF TGTGCCACCAGCAGACAACAGGGGACTAAAGAGACCCAGTACTTC
14 few . TRBJ2-7 TRBV6-6 CASSYGGMGSEQYF TGTGCCAGCAGTTACGGAGGGATGGGCTCCGAGCAGTACTTC
12 . . TRBJ1-5 TRBV7-2 CASSPKSWPQHF TGTGCCAGCAGCCCCAAATCATGGCCCCAGCATTTT
15 once . TRBJ1-2 TRBV5-1 CASSALTVSNYGYTF TGCGCCAGCAGCGCCCTGACAGTATCTAACTATGGCTACACCTTC
16 . TRBD2 TRBJ2-5 TRBV20-1 CSAFGGASGREETQYF TGCAGTGCTTTCGGGGGGGCTAGCGGGAGAGAAGAGACCCAGTACTTC
15 . TRBD1 TRBJ1-3 TRBV6-5 CASSSHRGAGNTIYF TGTGCCAGCAGTTCGCACAGGGGAGCTGGAAACACCATATATTTT
17 . TRBD1 TRBJ2-7 TRBV25-1 CASSEGRMTGGSYEQYF TGTGCTAGCAGTGAAGGGCGAATGACAGGGGGCAGCTACGAGCAGTACTTC
14 few . TRBJ1-4 TRBV7-9 CASSLDSPAEKLFF TGTGCCAGCAGCTTAGACTCCCCCGCTGAAAAACTGTTTTTT
16 few . TRBJ2-7 TRBV18 CASSPPETANYGEQYF TGTGCCAGCTCACCACCCGAAACAGCAAATTACGGCGAGCAGTACTTC
15 . . TRBJ2-1 TRBV3-1 CASTRGGGAINEQFF TGTGCCAGCACCCGAGGAGGGGGGGCCATAAATGAGCAGTTCTTC
13 . TRBD1 TRBJ1-1 TRBV18 CASSAPGQGEAFF TGTGCCAGCTCAGCACCGGGACAGGGTGAAGCTTTCTTT
18 few TRBD2 TRBJ2-7 TRBV2 CASRTTIAAGGRNYEQYF TGTGCCAGCAGGACGACTATCGCAGCGGGGGGGAGAAACTACGAGCAGTACTTC
12 . . TRBJ2-1 TRBV20-1 CSANPGTNEQFF TGCAGTGCTAACCCCGGGACCAATGAGCAGTTCTTC
17 few . TRBJ2-3 TRBV14 CASSERPGSFNADTQYF TGTGCCAGCAGCGAAAGACCCGGCAGCTTCAATGCGGATACGCAGTATTTT
15 . . TRBJ1-1 TRBV6-5 CASSYSWQGRTEAFF TGTGCCAGCAGTTACTCTTGGCAGGGGAGGACTGAAGCTTTCTTT
13 . . TRBJ1-2 TRBV12-3/TRBV12-4 CASSFGQDYGYTF TGTGCCAGCAGTTTCGGACAAGACTATGGCTACACCTTC
16 . TRBD1 TRBJ2-3 TRBV15 CATSSRDRVGTDTQYF TGTGCCACCAGCTCCCGAGACAGGGTGGGCACAGATACGCAGTATTTT
16 many TRBD2 TRBJ2-5 TRBV7-6 CASSLGALAGDETQYF TGTGCCAGCAGCTTAGGAGCTCTAGCGGGGGACGAGACCCAGTACTTC
13 many . TRBJ2-1 TRBV7-9 CASSLARDNEQFF TGTGCCAGCAGCTTAGCGAGGGACAATGAGCAGTTCTTC
13 few TRBD1 TRBJ1-2 TRBV25-1 CASSDDRDYGYTF TGTGCCAGCAGTGACGACAGGGACTATGGCTACACCTTC
14 few TRBD1 TRBJ2-3 TRBV2 CASNGQGYTDTQYF TGTGCCAGCAATGGACAGGGATACACAGATACGCAGTATTTT
13 . TRBD1 TRBJ2-7 TRBV6-5 CASISRGTGEQYF TGTGCCAGCATTAGTCGGGGGACAGGCGAGCAGTACTTC
15 few TRBD1 TRBJ2-2 TRBV18 CASSQGEFRAGELFF TGTGCCAGCAGCCAGGGGGAGTTTCGCGCCGGGGAGCTGTTTTTT
15 . TRBD1 TRBJ1-2 TRBV9 CASSPGQGAHYGYTF TGTGCCAGCAGCCCGGGACAGGGGGCTCACTATGGCTACACCTTC
14 . . TRBJ1-2 TRBV7-9 CASSPTGSGYGYTF TGTGCCAGCAGCCCTACAGGGTCGGGCTATGGCTACACCTTC
14 few . TRBJ2-7 TRBV19 CASSLRSPGGEQYF TGTGCCAGTAGTCTGCGATCGCCCGGGGGCGAGCAGTACTTC
17 few TRBD1 TRBJ2-2 TRBV24-1 CATSEPPGQGNTGELFF TGTGCCACCAGTGAGCCTCCGGGACAGGGGAACACCGGGGAGCTGTTTTTT
13 few . TRBJ1-1 TRBV29-1 CSVEKAGGTEAFF TGCAGCGTTGAAAAGGCTGGGGGCACTGAAGCTTTCTTT
15 . . TRBJ2-3 TRBV7-2 CASSLFWGLEDTQYF TGTGCCAGCAGCTTATTTTGGGGACTGGAAGATACGCAGTATTTT
15 few . TRBJ2-1 TRBV7-3 CASSPRVSSYNEQFF TGTGCCAGCAGCCCAAGGGTGAGCTCCTACAATGAGCAGTTCTTC
13 few . TRBJ2-1 TRBV7-3 CASSLGGFEEQFF TGTGCCAGCAGCTTAGGTGGTTTCGAGGAGCAGTTCTTC
16 few TRBD2 TRBJ2-2 TRBV4-2 CASSPSTSGIAGELFF TGTGCCAGCAGCCCATCGACTAGCGGGATAGCCGGGGAGCTGTTTTTT
16 . . TRBJ2-2 TRBV7-6 CASSLAGTQITGELFF TGTGCCAGCAGCTTGGCCGGGACACAGATCACCGGGGAGCTGTTTTTT
14 few . TRBJ2-5 TRBV5-5 CASSLMGGRETQYF TGTGCCAGCAGCTTAATGGGGGGTCGAGAGACCCAGTACTTC
16 few . TRBJ1-3 TRBV3-1 CASSQAGLRSGNTIYF TGTGCCAGCAGCCAGGCGGGTTTGCGCTCTGGAAACACCATATATTTT
15 few TRBD2 TRBJ2-7 TRBV3-1 CASSQDLAASYEQYF TGTGCCAGCAGCCAAGATCTAGCGGCGTCCTACGAGCAGTACTTC
15 few TRBD1 TRBJ2-7 TRBV7-9 CASTSSGQGAGEQYF TGTGCCAGCACAAGCTCGGGACAGGGGGCCGGCGAGCAGTACTTC